The 28 T cell receptor beta chains in this list originate from one sample, sequenced in a study of early T cells in non-severe SARS-CoV-2 infection. TCRdb re-called the 5' RACE reads through MiXCR, storing one row per CDR3 protein. Found here are some 60,000 distinct CDR3 sequences, roughly 10% of them singletons; the top ten hold 8.5% to 9.5%. Material for sequencing was whole blood. The receptors were sampled from an adult who was a healthcare worker with PCR-confirmed SARS-CoV-2 infection or an uninfected control (not recorded which).

This clonotype has a handful of counts. This chain joins TRBV25-1 and TRBJ2-1, with 8 bases that match TRBD2. The CDR3 runs 15 residues. Germline CDR1 reads MGHDK; CDR2 reads SYGVNS. V trimming: 6 bases; J trimming: 3 bases; junction bases outside the gene matches: 7. CDR3: CASSAELAVYNEQFF. CDR3 sequence (DNA): TGTGCCAGCAGCGCCGAACTAGCGGTCTACAATGAGCAGTTCTTC.

This clonotype has a handful of counts. The rearrangement uses TRBV6-2 or TRBV6-3 and TRBJ2-7, with D possibly TRBD2 on 6 matching bases. Germline CDR1 MNHEY, CDR2 SVGEGT. Deletions cut 3 bases from V and 1 base from J, with 10 bases between. The CDR3 sequence is 14 residues long. This CDR3 reads CASSYSGTSYEQYF. CDR3 sequence (DNA): TGTGCCAGCAGTTATAGCGGTACTTCCTACGAGCAGTACTTC.

Regarding this clonotype: This could be a read error, since a much larger clone is one nucleotide away. The chain carries TRBV30 and TRBJ1-5; 11 bases fit TRBD1. Germline V lookup: CDR1 GTSNPN, CDR2 SVGIG (reference sequence). Unmatched junction bases numbered 6, after V lost 5 bases and J lost 6 bases. The CDR3 is 14 residues long. For the CDR3, the DNA is TGTGCCTGGCAGGGGACAGGGGGAATTCAGCCCCAGCATTTT. It specifies CAWQGTGGIQPQHF.

The chain recombines TRBV7-2 with TRBJ2-4; D could derive from TRBD1 or TRBD2 (5 bases each). There are 15 residues in the CDR3. Trimming stripped 7 bases from V and 5 bases from J, with 18 bases between. Germline V gives CDR1 SGHTA, CDR2 FQGNSA. The CDR3 sequence: CASTFGAGLQNIQYF. In DNA form, the CDR3 reads TGTGCCAGCACTTTCGGGGCAGGGCTTCAAAACATTCAGTACTTC.

V and J are TRBV7-8 and TRBJ2-7; 11 bases fit TRBD2. Germline CDR1 and CDR2: SGHVS and FQNEAQ. The CDR3 runs to 16 residues. The V gene end was trimmed by 5 bases and the J gene end by 0 bases; junction bases not matched to a gene: 6. CDR3 in amino acids: CASSKLAGAISYEQYF. DNA of the CDR3: TGTGCCAGCAGCAAACTAGCGGGAGCGATCTCCTACGAGCAGTACTTC.

The table lists this clonotype with many counts. The chain is built from TRBV5-4 and TRBJ2-5; D unclear. Trimming took 2 bases from V and 4 from J, leaving 6 bases between them. The CDR3 is 12 amino acids. Germline assignment: CDR1 SGHNT and CDR2 YYREEE (reference sequence). The CDR3, as DNA: TGTGCCAGCAGCTTCACCGGAGAGACCCAGTACTTC. Its translation is CASSFTGETQYF.

This clonotype was observed at least ten times. The V gene is TRBV11-2, the J gene TRBJ2-3; 8 nucleotides match TRBD1. The germline V gene encodes CDR1 SGHAT and CDR2 FQNNGV. Trimming took 0 bases from V and 2 from J; bases not matched to a gene: 7. This CDR3 spans 17 amino acids. The CDR3 DNA is TGTGCCAGCAGCTTAGAAGGGACAGGAACTATCACAGATACGCAGTATTTT. Its translation: CASSLEGTGTITDTQYF.

This clonotype was seen repeatedly, ten times or more. CDR3 coding DNA: TGTGCCAGCAGCTTAAAGGCGGGAGGGGTAGAGACCCAGTACTTC. Translating it yields CASSLKAGGVETQYF. The chain joins TRBV7-3 to TRBJ2-5; 9 bases agree with TRBD2. Germline lookup yields CDR1 SGHTA and CDR2 FQGTGA. V lost 1 base, J lost 4 bases, and 4 bases stayed unmatched. The CDR3 sequence is 15 residues long.

This clonotype was seen more than once but under ten times. The chain combines TRBV11-2 with TRBJ2-3; 8 bases map to TRBD1. Per the germline V gene, CDR1 is SGHAT and CDR2 is FQNNGV. V dropped 2 bases and J dropped 2; count of bases not matched to a gene: 6. The CDR3 has 16 amino acids. CDR3 loop: CASSLFQGADTDTQYF. CDR3 bases: TGTGCCAGCAGCTTATTTCAGGGGGCGGACACAGATACGCAGTATTTT.

In this sample, this clonotype turned up many times. The J gene is TRBJ2-7, the V gene TRBV11-2; 7 positions match TRBD2. Losses at the gene ends were 5 bases for V and 6 bases for J; bases not matched to a gene: 7. Per germline, CDR1 SGHAT and CDR2 FQNNGV. This CDR3 has 13 residues. This chain's CDR3 is CASSLEGRGEQYF. As DNA, the CDR3 is TGTGCCAGCAGCCTCGAAGGGAGGGGCGAGCAGTACTTC.

A few counts support this clonotype. The chain uses TRBV2 and TRBJ2-5, with 9 positions matching TRBD2. This CDR3 is 15 amino acids long. With V trimmed by 6 bases and J by 4 bases, 9 bases remained unmatched. The germline CDR1 and CDR2 sequences are SNHLY and FYNNEI. CDR3 in amino acids: CASSSGLAEGETQYF. CDR3 bases: TGTGCCAGCAGCTCGGGACTAGCTGAGGGAGAGACCCAGTACTTC.

This clonotype was counted a few times. V is TRBV12-3 or TRBV12-4 and J is TRBJ2-1; the D gene is possibly TRBD2 (5 bases). The CDR3 covers 15 residues. V lost 1 base, J lost 6 bases, and 13 bases lay in between. CDR3 in amino acids: CASSLGGSPVNEQFF. DNA for the CDR3: TGTGCCAGCAGTTTAGGTGGGAGCCCGGTCAATGAGCAGTTCTTC.

The sample holds many counts of this clonotype. CDR3 nucleotide sequence: TGCAGCGTTGAAGGTGAACAGGGGAACGAGCAGTACTTC. It is translated as CSVEGEQGNEQYF. The V gene is TRBV29-1, the J gene TRBJ2-7; 7 nucleotides line up with TRBD1. This CDR3 region has 13 residues. CDR1 is SQVTM, CDR2 ANQGSEA, per germline. Losses at the gene ends were 1 base for V and 5 bases for J; bases not matched to a gene: 5.

This clonotype has a handful of counts. J is TRBJ2-7 and V is TRBV29-1, with no clear D. Per germline, CDR1 SQVTM and CDR2 ANQGSEA. The V and J ends lost 5 bases and 4 bases respectively, with 9 bases between them. This CDR3 has 11 amino acids. The CDR3: CSVRNEYEQYF. The CDR3 DNA reads TGCAGCGTTCGCAACGAGTACGAGCAGTACTTC.

The CDR3 coding sequence is TGTGCCAGCAGCGTAGGGGGTAGGAGCTCCTACAATGAGCAGTTCTTC. This codes for CASSVGGRSSYNEQFF. V is TRBV9 and J is TRBJ2-1; D remains ambiguous. The CDR3 sequence is 16 residues long. Trimming took 0 bases from V and 0 from J, leaving 10 bases between them. From germline, CDR1 is SGDLS and CDR2 YYNGEE.

Ten or more counts support this clonotype. V is TRBV4-3 and J is TRBJ2-3, with D uncertain. Germline CDR1 and CDR2: LGHNA and YSLEER. The V gene lost 0 bases and the J gene lost 4 bases, with 8 bases spanning the gap. There are 14 residues in the CDR3. The CDR3 loop is CASSQDRAPDTQYF. The CDR3 DNA follows: TGCGCCAGCAGCCAAGATCGGGCACCAGATACGCAGTATTTT.

This clonotype was observed many times. DNA of the CDR3: TGCAGTGCTAGAGACAGGCGGACAGGGATCAATCAGCCCCAGCATTTT. Its translation: CSARDRRTGINQPQHF. The genes are TRBV20-1 and TRBJ1-5, with TRBD1 matching over 8 bases. The CDR3 runs to 16 residues. From germline, CDR1 is DFQATT and CDR2 SNEGSKA (reference sequence). With 0 bases clipped from V and 3 bases from J, the junction kept 7 bases outside the gene matches.

The rearrangement links TRBV29-1 to TRBJ2-3, with D hard to call. Germline V CDR1 and CDR2: SQVTM, ANQGSEA. Trimming cost V 4 bases and J 0 bases, with 5 bases left between them. The length of the CDR3 is 12 residues. The CDR3 bases are TGCAGCGTTGTACAGAGCACAGATACGCAGTATTTT. Residues: CSVVQSTDTQYF.

This clonotype was seen many times. This CDR3 is CASSLDGSYNEQFF. CDR3 in DNA: TGCGCCAGCAGCTTGGACGGGAGCTACAATGAGCAGTTCTTC. This chain connects TRBV5-1 to TRBJ2-1, with D perhaps matching TRBD2 (6 bases). This CDR3 contains 14 residues. CDR1 is SGHRS and CDR2 is YFSETQ in the germline V gene. V gave up 0 bases and J gave up 3 bases, with 7 bases separating them.

This clonotype has ten or more counts. This chain joins TRBV27 and TRBJ2-1; TRBD2 matches 12 bases. The V gene's germline CDR1 is MNHEY and CDR2 SMNVEV (reference sequence). CDR3 length equals 13 residues. V was clipped by 2 bases and J by 10 bases; unmatched bases: 0. CDR3 in amino acids: CASSLGLAGEQFF. The CDR3 DNA reads TGTGCCAGCAGTTTAGGACTAGCGGGGGAGCAGTTCTTC.

This clonotype was counted at least ten times. V and J are TRBV12-3 or TRBV12-4 and TRBJ2-1; 7 bases fit TRBD2. The CDR3 spans 13 residues. Trimming removed 6 bases from V and 5 bases from J; junction bases left unmatched: 4. The CDR3 bases are TGTGCCAGCAGGGGGGACTACGACAATGAGCAGTTCTTC. It encodes CASRGDYDNEQFF.

Many counts were recorded for this clonotype. The chain carries TRBV7-9 and TRBJ2-1; TRBD2 agrees at 14 bases. After removal of 5 bases from V and 4 bases from J, the junction contained 4 bases not matched to a gene. The CDR3 covers 16 residues. Germline V gene sequence: CDR1 SEHNR, CDR2 FQNEAQ (reference sequence). The CDR3 is CASSLGLAGGYNEQFF. In nucleotides, the CDR3 is TGTGCCAGCAGCCTAGGACTAGCGGGGGGATACAATGAGCAGTTCTTC.

This clonotype was observed a handful of times. The chain recombines TRBV24-1 with TRBJ2-1; 7 nucleotides align to TRBD1. V shed 4 bases, J shed 8 bases, and the junction held 13 bases outside the gene matches. CDR3 size: 16 residues. Germline assignment: CDR1 KGHDR and CDR2 SFDVKD. This CDR3 reads CATSEPGTDFVDEQFF. The CDR3 DNA sequence: TGTGCCACCAGTGAGCCCGGGACAGACTTCGTCGATGAGCAGTTCTTC.

The J gene is TRBJ2-3, the V gene TRBV5-4; unclear D gene. V was shortened by 5 bases and J by 4 bases, with 11 bases between the two germline ends. This CDR3 comprises 13 residues. Per germline, CDR1 SGHNT and CDR2 YYREEE (reference sequence). In DNA form, the CDR3 reads TGTGCCAGCAGATTGACCGGGCCAGATACGCAGTATTTT. It encodes CASRLTGPDTQYF.

This chain links TRBV12-3 or TRBV12-4 with TRBJ1-5, with D possibly being TRBD1 (6 bases). The CDR3 runs to 15 residues. Trimming removed 0 bases from V and 7 bases from J, with 13 bases in between. The CDR3 loop reads CASSLARGRIQPQHF. As DNA, the CDR3 is TGTGCCAGCAGTTTAGCGAGGGGGAGAATCCAGCCCCAGCATTTT.

The table lists this clonotype with a few counts. The genes are TRBV20-1 and TRBJ2-5; 10 bases map to TRBD2. The length of the CDR3 is 13 residues. The J segment lost 4 bases and the V segment lost 2 bases, leaving 1 base of the junction unmatched. Germline V lookup: CDR1 DFQATT, CDR2 SNEGSKA (reference sequence). The CDR3 reads CSARIAGGETQYF. The CDR3 DNA is TGCAGTGCTAGAATAGCGGGAGGAGAGACCCAGTACTTC.

In this sample, this clonotype turned up a few times. J is TRBJ2-2 and V is TRBV12-2; the table assigns TRBD2, which was not confirmed against the DNA. TRBV12-2 is a pseudogene. CDR3 length equals 18 residues. CDR3 region: CTSRLMNLGGPFTGELFF. Written as DNA, the CDR3 is TGTACAAGTCGCTTAATGAACCTCGGCGGGCCGTTCACCGGGGAGCTGTTTTTT.

At least ten counts were recorded for this clonotype. V and J are TRBV12-3 or TRBV12-4 and TRBJ1-1; D call uncertain. Trimming stripped 1 base from V and 10 bases from J, with 16 bases between. The length of the CDR3 is 14 residues. The CDR3 region is CASSLVGQILGAFF. CDR3 DNA: TGTGCCAGCAGTTTAGTTGGCCAGATTTTAGGAGCTTTCTTT.